What follows is one TCR beta chain and its context. The sample belongs to a study of blood T cell repertoires in COVID-19. On the study more broadly: COVID-19 samples collected from the United States, Italy and Spain covered acute and convalescent phases. In each case, the material was cDNA or gDNA derived from T cells, B-cell-depleted T cells, or PBMCs.

There are 15 residues in the CDR3. V lost 3 bases, J lost 0 bases, and 9 bases lay in between. CDR1 and CDR2 (germline): SGDLS, YYNGEE. Authors' processing steps: Nucleated cell number was recorded as an estimate derived from reference gene primer amplification. The table came from immunoSEQ multiplex PCR; TCRdb's copy has only in-frame clones and leaves some out. For V, J and clone size, that table is used; D and trimming come from the DNA. The sample carries roughly 140,000 clones, around 84% recorded once. Sequenced sample: peripheral blood. The V call is TRBV9, the J call TRBJ2-2; D gene ambiguous. This receptor was identified in a woman aged 45-59 years in a cohort sampled during active or convalescent COVID-19. The CDR3 DNA is TGTGCCAGCAGCGAACACGCCCCGAACACCGGGGAGCTGTTTTTT. It yields the protein CASSEHAPNTGELFF.